Shown below are 15 T cell receptor beta chains from a single sample sequenced in a study of T cell responses to AZD1222 COVID-19 vaccine (dated by TCRdb to 2020 to 2023). Libraries were constructed by the immunoSEQ multiplex PCR assay. TCRdb re-hosts the immuneACCESS table, in-frame sequences only. Its copies lack some clones; in the studies checked, an unresolved V gene accounts for under half of them, and the cause for the rest is not known. The table for this sample lists around 140,000 clones; more than 90% of them were counted only once. In total, the top ten clones hold under 2% of the sample. According to the study, the label for this sample's time point signals: about 28 days (+/-7) after the second vaccine dose. Sequencing used peripheral blood, obtained 28 days after the second AZD1222 dose. The receptors were sampled from an adult who received the AZD1222 COVID-19 vaccine.

The chain is built from TRBV6-5 and TRBJ2-7; D unclear. Between the trimmed V and J ends, which lost 0 bases and 4 bases, there was a span of 13 bases. The length of the CDR3 is 15 residues. Germline values: CDR1 MNHEY, CDR2 SVGAGI. In DNA, the CDR3 is TGTGCCAGCAGTTACTCGAGGCAGCCCCATTACGAGCAGTACTTC. Translation gives CASSYSRQPHYEQYF.

V gene TRBV10-3 combines with J gene TRBJ1-2, with D perhaps matching TRBD1 (6 bases). Looked up from germline, CDR1 is ENHRY and CDR2 is SYGVKD. V dropped 6 bases and J dropped 5 bases, with 13 bases sitting between them. CDR3 length: 13 amino acids. CDR3 sequence reads: CAISGQSAYGYTF. The CDR3 nucleotides are TGTGCCATCAGCGGACAGTCCGCATATGGCTACACCTTC.

The chain combines TRBV5-1 with TRBJ2-1; 9 bases align to TRBD2. Germline assignment: CDR1 SGHRS and CDR2 YFSETQ. The CDR3 runs 18 residues. Unmatched junction bases numbered 10, after V lost 3 bases and J lost 0 bases. The CDR3 reads CASSSLSGSVSSYNEQFF. CDR3 DNA sequence: TGCGCCAGCAGCTCCCTTAGCGGGAGCGTAAGCTCCTACAATGAGCAGTTCTTC.

V is TRBV5-6 and J is TRBJ1-2; maybe TRBD1 (5 bases). The V gene's germline CDR1 is SGHDT and CDR2 YYEEEE. With 1 base removed from V and 8 bases from J, the gap between germline ends came to 18 bases. The CDR3 is made up of 15 amino acids. The CDR3 loop is CASSLFAGDGGGYTF. In DNA form, the CDR3 reads TGTGCCAGCAGCTTGTTCGCGGGGGACGGAGGGGGCTACACCTTC.

This clone showed up just a few times. The chain combines TRBV5-1 with TRBJ1-2; tentative D call: TRBD1 (6 bases). Germline V gene sequence: CDR1 SGHRS, CDR2 YFSETQ. The CDR3 has 15 amino acids. V was clipped by 4 bases and J by 8 bases, with 21 bases between them. The DNA of the CDR3 is TGCGCCAGCAGCCCGGGGGGCCAGGGTTCCTTCGGCTACACCTTC. It is translated as CASSPGGQGSFGYTF.

The CDR3 bases are TGCGCCAGCAGCCCGAATAGGGCAATCTATGGCTACACCTTC. This sequence encodes CASSPNRAIYGYTF. This chain links TRBV4-1 with TRBJ1-2; no reliable D call. Trimming stripped 4 bases from V and 4 bases from J, with 13 bases between. The CDR3 length is 14 residues. Germline loops: CDR1 MGHRA, CDR2 YSYEKL.

V is TRBV19 and J is TRBJ1-5; D call uncertain. From germline, CDR1 is LNHDA and CDR2 SQIVND (reference sequence). V shed 4 bases and J shed 2 bases, with 12 bases lying between them. CDR3 size: 15 residues. The CDR3 DNA follows: TGTGCCAGTAGTAGTGGAAGGGCTGGCAATCAGCCCCAGCATTTT. Its translation: CASSSGRAGNQPQHF.

The chain combines TRBV3-1 (or the pseudogene TRBV3-2) with TRBJ1-5; D gene ambiguous. Germline assignment: CDR1 LGHDT and CDR2 YNNKEL (reference sequence). This CDR3 is 15 amino acids long. Trimming pared 2 bases from V and 4 bases from J, leaving 12 bases between. The CDR3 coding sequence is TGTGCCAGCAGCCAAAAAGCAGGCTTTAATCAGCCCCAGCATTTT. As protein: CASSQKAGFNQPQHF.

This chain links TRBV24-1 with TRBJ2-1, with D unclear. CDR1 is KGHDR and CDR2 is SFDVKD in the germline V gene. CDR3 length equals 14 residues. V was clipped by 4 bases and J by 7 bases, with 13 bases between them. CDR3 bases: TGTGCCACCAGTGACCCCGGCCTGGGGAATGAGCAGTTCTTC. It specifies CATSDPGLGNEQFF.

The chain employs TRBV19 and TRBJ1-4; tentative D call: TRBD1 (5 bases). The V end lost 6 bases, the J end lost 0 bases, and 8 bases lay between the germline ends. CDR1 and CDR2 (germline): LNHDA, SQIVND (reference sequence). The CDR3 spans 14 residues. CDR3 bases: TGTGCCAGTAGGGGGGGGGCAACTAATGAAAAACTGTTTTTT. Residues: CASRGGATNEKLFF.

This clone was detected only once. The chain links TRBV10-1 to TRBJ1-1, with D unresolved. The CDR3 extends over 11 amino acids. The germline V gene encodes CDR1 WNHNN and CDR2 SYGVQD (reference sequence). Trimming pared 6 bases from V and 4 bases from J, leaving 6 bases between. The DNA of the CDR3 is TGCGCCAGCAGGGATATCACTGAAGCTTTCTTT. Translated: CASRDITEAFF.

The chain carries TRBV11-2 and TRBJ1-2; no definite D call. This CDR3 has 14 residues. The germline CDR1 and CDR2 sequences are SGHAT and FQNNGV. The germline V and J ends were trimmed by 2 bases and 8 bases, with 15 bases remaining between them. The chain's CDR3 is CASSLSRAIWGYTF. CDR3 nucleotide sequence: TGTGCCAGCAGCTTATCGCGCGCTATTTGGGGCTACACCTTC.

V and J are TRBV7-3 and TRBJ2-3, with 7 bases fitting TRBD2. The CDR3 is 15 amino acids. CDR1 and CDR2 (germline): SGHTA, FQGTGA. The J segment lost 5 bases and the V segment lost 2 bases, leaving 7 bases of the junction unmatched. The CDR3 region has the DNA TGTGCCAGCAGCTTAGGGTCCCTAGCGGTAGATACGCAGTATTTT. This gives the protein CASSLGSLAVDTQYF.

The chain carries TRBV27 and TRBJ1-6, with unresolved D. Trimming pared 2 bases from V and 13 bases from J, leaving 12 bases between. Germline CDR1 MNHEY, CDR2 SMNVEV (reference sequence). The CDR3 covers 13 residues. CDR3 in DNA: TGTGCCAGCAGTTTAATGAGCTTGGCTCCCCTCCACTTT. Translation gives CASSLMSLAPLHF.

The chain links TRBV6-5 to TRBJ2-3; 8 bases are a match to TRBD2. V trimming: 2 bases; J trimming: 6 bases; junction bases outside the gene matches: 4. CDR3 length: 14 amino acids. CDR1 MNHEY and CDR2 SVGAGI come from the germline V gene. CDR3 in DNA: TGTGCCAGCAGTTACAATAGCGGGACCGATACGCAGTATTTT. It is translated as CASSYNSGTDTQYF.